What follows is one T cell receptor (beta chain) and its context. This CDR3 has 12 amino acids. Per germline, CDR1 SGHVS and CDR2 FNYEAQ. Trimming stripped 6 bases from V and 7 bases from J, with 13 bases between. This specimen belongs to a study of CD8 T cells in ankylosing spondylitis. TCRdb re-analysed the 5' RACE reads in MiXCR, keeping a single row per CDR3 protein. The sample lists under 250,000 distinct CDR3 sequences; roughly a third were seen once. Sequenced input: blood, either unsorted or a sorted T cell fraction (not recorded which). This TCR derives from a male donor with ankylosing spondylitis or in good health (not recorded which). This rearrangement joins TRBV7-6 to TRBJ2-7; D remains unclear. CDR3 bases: TGTGCCAGCAGTATGATATTGGGGGAGCAGTACTTC. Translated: CASSMILGEQYF.